This T cell receptor (beta chain) was sequenced in a study of OX40 agonist ivuxolimab in advanced cancers. Findings of the study overall: Certain nonresponding patients likewise had low normalized T-cell clonal expansion.

Using immunoSEQ multiplex PCR, the repertoire was profiled, and TCRdb retains in-frame clones only, with some absent. The sample contains 75,000 to 95,000 clones, roughly 94% of which appear only once. The CDR3 is 14 amino acids. Germline V lookup: CDR1 GTSNPN, CDR2 SVGIG (reference sequence). The ends were cut back, 4 bases at V and 2 bases at J, with 13 bases in the middle. As for this clone: Its antigen is currently unknown.

The specimen comprised CD4+ or CD8+ T cells sorted from blood, sampled in a trial of the OX40 agonist ivuxolimab. J is TRBJ2-3 and V is TRBV30; a weak D match, TRBD1 (6 bases). The clonotype comes from an adult with an advanced solid tumor such as melanoma, head and neck, liver or kidney cancer. The CDR3 is CAWTQGQPTDTQYF. DNA for the CDR3: TGTGCCTGGACACAAGGACAGCCCACAGATACGCAGTATTTT.